A single T cell receptor (beta chain) is shown here with its context. The target antigen is unknown. The data belong to a study of CD8 T cell repertoires and HIV-1 epitope variants. The CDR3 runs to 17 residues. The germline CDR1 and CDR2 sequences are SGHDT and YYEEEE. The germline V and J ends were trimmed by 4 bases and 5 bases, with 25 bases remaining between them. Method: immunoSEQ multiplex PCR; TCRdb's copy keeps in-frame clones and lacks some. The table has a few thousand clones, about two thirds seen once. The chain links TRBV5-6 to TRBJ2-7; D perhaps matches TRBD1 (5 bases). The sequenced sample consisted of cultured CD8+ T cells derived from PBMCs. This TCR derives from a male donor with HIV. The CDR3 loop reads CASSRWGGKEKANEQYF. The CDR3 DNA is TGTGCCAGCAGCCGGTGGGGCGGTAAGGAGAAGGCGAACGAGCAGTACTTC.